This section outlines one TCR beta chain sequence together with its context. The data stem from a study of T cell repertoires in cytomegalovirus infection. The length of the CDR3 is 13 residues. In germline, CDR1 is DFQATT, CDR2 SNEGSKA (reference sequence). V lost 2 bases and J 5 bases, leaving 12 bases between the germline ends. TCRdb analysed the reads with MiXCR anew, one entry per CDR3 protein. This sample has fewer than 200,000 distinct CDR3 sequences; about a tenth occur once, and the top ten carry approximately 4.3%. This TCR was sampled from a human donor in good health (CMV status not recorded). Some clones in this sample may be carry-over from other donors' samples. Sequenced material: PBMCs. The chain employs TRBV20-1 and TRBJ2-5; D gene unclear. In nucleotides, the CDR3 is TGCAGTGCTAGACAATACATCGAGGAGACCCAGTACTTC. This codes for CSARQYIEETQYF.